One sample yielded the 22 T cell receptor beta chains listed below, sequenced in a study of cytomegalovirus exposure and HLA in healthy donors. The PCR employed 60 Vbeta primers together with 13 Jbeta primers. The repertoire was sequenced with immunoSEQ multiplex PCR; TCRdb's copy has only in-frame clones and lacks some. The data hold about 150,000 clones, with about 80% observed a single time. The sequencing input was PBMCs. The receptor source for this set is a male donor in good health and CMV-seronegative.

The rearrangement links TRBV21-1 to TRBJ2-1; the tabulated D call, TRBD1, remains unverified against the DNA. TRBV21-1 is a known pseudogene. There are 16 residues in the CDR3. CDR3 region: CASSNRTGGLGYEQFF. In DNA form, the CDR3 reads TGTGCCAGCAGCAACCGGACAGGGGGCTTGGGATACGAGCAGTTCTTC.

This clone was seen a few times. The rearrangement joins TRBV18 to TRBJ1-1; no clear D. The CDR3 spans 13 residues. The V end was cut by 5 bases, the J end by 4 bases, with 11 bases between. Looked up from germline, CDR1 is KGHSH and CDR2 is LQKENI. The CDR3 DNA reads TGTGCCAGCTCAGCGACGGAGACCACTGAAGCTTTCTTT. It is translated as CASSATETTEAFF.

The chain joins TRBV7-3 to TRBJ2-7; a possible D gene is TRBD2 (5 bases). Germline V gives CDR1 SGHTA, CDR2 FQGTGA. Trimming cost V 3 bases and J 7 bases, with 22 bases left between them. The CDR3 is 16 residues long. The CDR3 region is CASSLGRGRARREQYF. The CDR3 coding sequence is TGTGCCAGCAGCTTGGGTAGAGGGCGGGCGAGGAGGGAGCAGTACTTC.

The CDR3 DNA is TGTGCCAGCAGCTCCAGGGGGCGCGGGGAAACTGAAGCTTTCTTT. It encodes CASSSRGRGETEAFF. The rearrangement links TRBV7-2 to TRBJ1-1; TRBD1 matches at 8 bases. This CDR3 has 15 residues. V lost 4 bases to trimming and J lost 5 bases; unmatched junction nucleotides: 9. Germline CDR1 and CDR2: SGHTA and FQGNSA.

This chain connects TRBV19 to TRBJ1-1; 7 bases agree with TRBD1. Per the germline V gene, CDR1 is LNHDA and CDR2 is SQIVND (reference sequence). The CDR3 length is 16 residues. V trimming: 3 bases; J trimming: 0 bases; junction bases outside the gene matches: 7. Written as DNA, the CDR3 is TGTGCCAGTAGTATTGTAGGGGGCGGCATGAACACTGAAGCTTTCTTT. Protein sequence: CASSIVGGGMNTEAFF.

This sequence joins TRBV30 and TRBJ2-1; D gene unclear. V shed 4 bases and J shed 0 bases, with 7 bases lying between them. The germline CDR1 and CDR2 sequences are GTSNPN and SVGIG (reference sequence). The CDR3 extends over 13 amino acids. The CDR3 sequence: CAWTVFSYNEQFF. CDR3 bases: TGTGCCTGGACGGTTTTCTCCTACAATGAGCAGTTCTTC.

This chain's CDR3 is CASTPPGEETQYF. The CDR3 DNA reads as TGTGCCAGCACCCCGCCGGGGGAAGAGACCCAGTACTTC. The rearrangement uses TRBV6-6 and TRBJ2-5, with a tentative D call TRBD2 (6 bases). This CDR3 is 13 amino acids long. Trimming removed 7 bases from V and 3 bases from J, with 12 bases in between. Germline V gives CDR1 MNHNY, CDR2 SVGAGI (reference sequence).

This sequence joins TRBV6-5 and TRBJ1-3, with 7 nucleotides matching TRBD1. CDR1 and CDR2 (germline): MNHEY, SVGAGI. The CDR3 consists of 16 residues. The junction had 6 bases not matched to a gene; V was cut back by 4 bases and J by 0 bases. CDR3: CASSLNRGLSGNTIYF. In DNA form, the CDR3 reads TGTGCCAGCAGTTTAAACAGGGGACTCTCTGGAAACACCATATATTTT.

V and J are TRBV30 and TRBJ2-5; D is ambiguous. V lost 0 bases and J lost 1, with 12 bases in between. The CDR3 spans 15 residues. Germline V CDR1 and CDR2: GTSNPN, SVGIG (reference sequence). CDR3 coding DNA: TGTGCCTGGAGTGTACGAGACACAAGCCAAGAGACCCAGTACTTC. Translated, it gives CAWSVRDTSQETQYF.

The rearrangement links TRBV19 to TRBJ1-1; no clear D gene. The CDR3 extends over 14 amino acids. Looked up from germline, CDR1 is LNHDA and CDR2 is SQIVND (reference sequence). Trimming removed 5 bases at V and 4 bases at J, with 14 bases between. CDR3 amino acids: CASSSGISATEAFF. The CDR3 DNA reads TGTGCCAGTAGTTCGGGGATCTCGGCCACTGAAGCTTTCTTT.

The genes are TRBV9 and TRBJ1-1; 7 positions match TRBD1. The CDR3 is 14 residues long. V lost 4 bases and J lost 5; bases outside the gene matches: 8. Per the germline V gene, CDR1 is SGDLS and CDR2 is YYNGEE. Here the CDR3 DNA reads TGTGCCAGCAGCCCCCGACAGGGAATTACTGAAGCTTTCTTT. Its protein product is CASSPRQGITEAFF. The variable domain in full, completed from reference TRBV9 and TRBJ1-1, reads DSGVTQTPKHLITATGQRVTLRCSPRSGDLSVYWYQQSLDQGLQFLIQYYNGEERAKGNILERFSAQQFPDLHSELNLSSLELGDSALYFCASSPRQGITEAFFGQGTRLTVV.

The table lists this clone with a count of one. The genes are TRBV9 and TRBJ1-2, with D perhaps TRBD1 (5 bases). Germline CDR1 reads SGDLS; CDR2 reads YYNGEE. Between the trimmed V and J ends, which lost 1 base and 7 bases, there was a span of 14 bases. The CDR3 is made up of 14 amino acids. CDR3 sequence: CASSVFQGLAGYTF. The CDR3 region has the DNA TGTGCCAGCAGCGTATTTCAGGGTTTGGCTGGCTACACCTTC.

J is TRBJ2-2 and V is TRBV7-9; 9 bases align to TRBD1. Trimming at V came to 1 base and at J to 5 bases, leaving 2 bases not matched to a gene. Germline V lookup: CDR1 SEHNR, CDR2 FQNEAQ (reference sequence). This CDR3 has 15 amino acids. This CDR3 reads CASSLGQGDTGELFF. CDR3 DNA: TGTGCCAGCAGCTTAGGACAGGGGGATACCGGGGAGCTGTTTTTT. Together with reference TRBV7-9 and TRBJ2-2, the CDR3 gives the full variable domain: DTGVSQNPRHKITKRGQNVTFRCDPISEHNRLYWYRQTLGQGPEFLTYFQNEAQLEKSRLLSDRFSAERPKGSFSTLEIQRTEQGDSAMYLCASSLGQGDTGELFFGEGSRLTVL.

The chain carries TRBV27 and TRBJ2-3, with 10 bases aligning to TRBD2. Looked up from germline, CDR1 is MNHEY and CDR2 is SMNVEV (reference sequence). The length of the CDR3 is 20 residues. With 3 bases clipped from V and 0 bases from J, the junction kept 15 bases outside the gene matches. Here the CDR3 reads CASSFWTSGLILLSTDTQYF. As DNA, the CDR3 is TGTGCCAGCAGTTTCTGGACTAGCGGATTGATCCTTCTTAGCACAGATACGCAGTATTTT.

For this clone: Other DNA sequences in this specimen translate into the identical CDR3. The chain couples TRBV5-1 to TRBJ1-1, with D perhaps TRBD1 (6 bases). Trimming pared 5 bases from V and 7 bases from J, leaving 21 bases between. CDR3 length: 15 amino acids. In germline, CDR1 is SGHRS, CDR2 YFSETQ. CDR3 sequence: CASRPRTSQQGEAFF. As DNA, the CDR3 is TGCGCCAGCAGACCCAGGACGTCTCAACAGGGTGAAGCTTTCTTT.

The rearrangement uses TRBV10-3 and TRBJ2-7, with 9 bases identical to TRBD1. J was trimmed by 2 bases and V by 0 bases; bases with no gene match: 8. The germline CDR1 and CDR2 sequences are ENHRY and SYGVKD. This CDR3 region has 17 residues. CDR3 region: CAISESLVGDRAYEQYF. The CDR3 nucleotides are TGTGCCATCAGTGAGTCTTTGGTTGGGGACAGGGCCTACGAGCAGTACTTC.

This sequence joins TRBV6-4 and TRBJ2-1; 12 bases map to TRBD1. Germline-derived CDR1 and CDR2 are MRHNA and SNTAGT. The CDR3 has 17 amino acids. J was trimmed by 3 bases and V by 6 bases; bases with no gene match: 9. As DNA, the CDR3 is TGTGCCAGCAGCCCGGGACAGGGGGCACCATACTACAATGAGCAGTTCTTC. Translation: CASSPGQGAPYYNEQFF.

The chain employs TRBV25-1 and TRBJ1-1; D is unclear. CDR1 MGHDK and CDR2 SYGVNS come from the germline V gene. The length of the CDR3 is 11 residues. V gave up 4 bases and J gave up 5 bases, with 5 bases separating them. This CDR3 is CASSGQTEAFF. DNA of the CDR3: TGTGCCAGCAGTGGGCAAACTGAAGCTTTCTTT.

The V call is TRBV6-5, the J call TRBJ1-2; TRBD1 matches at 8 bases. This CDR3 is 13 amino acids long. Per the germline V gene, CDR1 is MNHEY and CDR2 is SVGAGI. V gave up 6 bases and J gave up 5 bases; unmatched junction bases: 5. CDR3 DNA: TGTGCCAGCAGGGACGACAGGGGTTATGGCTACACCTTC. It codes for CASRDDRGYGYTF.

The rearrangement joins TRBV7-2 to TRBJ2-3, with D possibly being TRBD2 (5 bases). From germline, CDR1 is SGHTA and CDR2 FQGNSA. The CDR3 totals 12 residues. Trimming shortened V by 5 bases and J by 3 bases, and 6 bases separated the two germline ends. The DNA of the CDR3 is TGTGCCAGCAGCCCGGGGACAGATACGCAGTATTTT. Its protein is CASSPGTDTQYF.

This clone was seen more than once but under ten times. V and J are TRBV13 and TRBJ1-2; TRBD1 agrees at 11 bases. The CDR3 totals 15 residues. From germline, CDR1 is PRHDT and CDR2 FYEKMQ (reference sequence). Trimming at V came to 6 bases and at J to 6 bases, leaving 9 bases not matched to a gene. CDR3 sequence reads: CASRSRDRGIDGYTF. The CDR3, as DNA: TGTGCCAGCAGGTCCCGGGACAGGGGGATTGATGGCTACACCTTC.

This chain uses TRBV25-1 with TRBJ2-7; 8 positions agree with TRBD1. Germline lookup yields CDR1 MGHDK and CDR2 SYGVNS. This CDR3 comprises 15 residues. V shed 3 bases, J shed 2 bases, and the junction held 6 bases outside the gene matches. The CDR3 loop reads CASSDKGTGPYEQYF. DNA of the CDR3: TGTGCCAGCAGTGATAAAGGGACAGGACCCTACGAGCAGTACTTC.